This record concerns one T cell receptor (beta chain) sequence. Its antigen remains undetermined. Base qualities are not provided; no much larger clone lies one nucleotide away. This record belongs to a study of T cell changes during pregnancy in multiple sclerosis (dated by TCRdb to the late 2010s). Context from the whole study: The study examined how the T cell repertoire changed over the course of pregnancy in women with multiple sclerosis.

Library preparation was by the immunoSEQ multiplex PCR assay. Here the immuneACCESS table is served through TCRdb, limited to in-frame sequences with V and J called. Missing clones are a known gap in these copies; in checked studies unresolved V genes cover under half, and the rest lacks a known reason. Present in this sample are fewer than 40,000 clones, 91% of which were seen just once. Of the sample, about an eighth is held by the ten largest clones. The clonotype originates from a female donor with multiple sclerosis, enrolled in a pregnancy study. Sequenced here: CD8+ T cells from peripheral blood mononuclear cells, sampled after pregnancy.

The nucleotides read TGCGCCAGCAGCTCGGGGATCCAAGAGACCCAGTACTTC. The translation is CASSSGIQETQYF. The chain couples TRBV4-1 to TRBJ2-5, with TRBD2 perhaps the D gene, on 5 matching bases. Including the terminal cysteine and phenylalanine, the CDR3 comprises 13 residues. The DNA shown is the 39-base CDR3, in frame from base 1. CDR1 and CDR2, per the germline V gene, are MGHRA and YSYEKL. The V and J ends are trimmed by 5 bases and 1 base, leaving 8 bases between them.